This T cell receptor beta chain was recovered during a study of T cells in Graves' hyperthyroidism and ophthalmopathy. Germline values: CDR1 MDHEN, CDR2 SYDVKM. The CDR3 loop spans 15 amino acids. The V gene end was trimmed by 7 bases and the J gene end by 4 bases; junction bases not matched to a gene: 10. At least ten counts were recorded for this clonotype. Stable Graves' hyperthyroidism denoted no ophthalmopathy progression over 18 months. Hyperthyroidism in the patients, aged 18 to 65, was newly diagnosed and under 2 months in duration. Thyroid ultrasound and orbital computed tomography, with clinical symptoms and serum thyroxine and TRAb, informed diagnoses. Amplified TCR beta CDR3 regions derived from RNA transcripts. HTBI primers were employed in a first-round RT-PCR of the TCR CDR3. TCRdb analysed the multiplex PCR reads with MiXCR anew, one entry per CDR3 protein. The top ten hold around 27% of the sample, which has some 550,000 distinct CDR3 sequences, roughly 20% seen once.

The source of this sequence is a man between 18 and 29 years old with Graves' hyperthyroidism. Sequencing was performed on blood. The rearrangement joins TRBV28 to TRBJ1-1, with 9 nucleotides matching TRBD1. CDR3: CASTVAGTGRTEAFF. DNA of the CDR3: TGTGCCAGCACCGTTGCCGGGACAGGGCGCACTGAAGCTTTCTTT.